This TCR beta chain was retrieved from a study of T cells in Graves' hyperthyroidism and ophthalmopathy (dated by TCRdb to about 2019). Some background on the complete study: Peripheral blood was sampled at the time of initial diagnosis, prior to any treatment. TCR V-J signatures able to tell the groups apart were searched for in a discovery cohort of 90 to 100 patients, of whom over 40 had Graves' ophthalmopathy and 55 to 60 had stable Graves' hyperthyroidism. Prospective prediction of ophthalmopathy was tested in an independent validation cohort of fewer than 20 hyperthyroidism patients and roughly 16 patients who later progressed to ophthalmopathy. The 100 discovery patients were randomly split 7:3 into training and test sets. The study also compared thyroid tissue and blood T-cell repertoires from several Graves' hyperthyroidism patients. Once sampling was done, hyperthyroidism patients were given methimazole at a starting dose of 30 mg daily, whereas ophthalmopathy patients were given high-dose intravenous methylprednisolone. TCR Vbeta CDR3 sequencing of 140 or so peripheral blood samples (fewer than 45 ophthalmopathy, about 75 hyperthyroidism and roughly 17 progressor patients) is reported in the paper. On the study overall, not on this receptor specifically: Sample size was not statistically predetermined, and blinding of investigators to group allocation was not performed. In validation, progression to ophthalmopathy was predicted by the model with nearly 71% sensitivity and approximately 78% specificity, a median of approximately 6.5 months before onset. Most expanded thyroid clonotypes (frequency above 0.001) were also found in blood, which suggests that blood repertoires may mirror thyroid immune responses. A model built on a 13 V-J signature distinguished ophthalmopathy from stable hyperthyroidism, reaching 85% to 90% sensitivity and 81.08% specificity in cross-validation and 80%/75% in testing.

This clonotype was counted between two and nine times. Its specific antigen is unknown. The record has no base qualities; no much larger clone is one base away. Including the terminal cysteine and phenylalanine, the CDR3 comprises 17 residues. The sequence is cut down to CDR3 DNA, 51 bases in frame from base 1. The CDR1 and CDR2 encoded by the germline V gene are KGHSH and LQKENI. The junction shows trimming of 4 bases on V and 3 bases on J, and the gene matches do not reach 13 bases of it. In the ophthalmopathy patients, disease was moderately to severely active, with a Clinical Activity Score of 3 or more, a NOSPECS grade of 4 or more, and a duration of less than 3 months. Patients with uncontrolled infections, other autoimmune diseases, pregnancy or lactation were excluded. Diagnoses were established on the basis of clinical symptoms, serum thyroxine and TRAb, thyroid ultrasound, and orbital computed tomography. PBMCs were separated from roughly 10 ml of fresh peripheral blood using Ficoll-Paque density gradient centrifugation. Total RNA was extracted with Trizol reagent, and quality was checked on an Agilent 2100 Bioanalyzer.

The TCR beta CDR3 regions were amplified from the RNA transcripts. A first-round RT-PCR of the TCR CDR3 used the HTBI primer set with the Qiagen OneStep RT-PCR kit. Libraries were constructed in a second round of multiplex PCR, after which size selection and purification were performed. The libraries were sequenced on an Illumina HiSeq2000 using paired-end 100 bp reads. Turning to the authors' computational methods: Raw data were processed with SOAPnuke, discarding reads with adapters, uncalled bases, mean Phred below 15, or no exact constant-primer or identifier match. High-quality paired reads were merged using COPE v1.2.5, and each unique nucleotide sequence was defined as a clonotype. MiTCR v1.1 was used to align the clonotypes against IMGT TRBV, TRBD and TRBJ reference segments. The analysis included only V-J combinations with a frequency above 0.0001, which together covered around 99% of the repertoires. The TCS score was defined as the ratio of F50 (clonal expansion) to E x V (chaos), calculated using BLOSUM62-based TCRdist between CDR3 peptides within each V-J. Welch's t-statistics and random forest reduced around 510 V-J features to 13, which were used in a naive Bayes classifier (R e1071). The public reads were reprocessed in TCRdb via fastp at Q25 and MiXCR, keeping in-frame beta chains. Entries that share a CDR3 protein sequence are merged under the most common genes and DNA. The V and J calls and clone size are TCRdb's, not the authors'. The sample yields about 350,000 distinct CDR3 sequences; roughly an eighth were counted once. The top ten constitute about 37% of the sample.

The rearranged chain carries TRBV18 and TRBJ1-2, with 8 junctional bases fitting TRBD1. The clonotype comes from a middle-aged woman with Graves' ophthalmopathy. The sample comprised blood. Here the CDR3 is given as CASSLDEQGEWDYGYTF. The sequenced DNA is TGTGCCAGCTCACTAGATGAACAGGGGGAATGGGACTATGGCTACACCTTC.